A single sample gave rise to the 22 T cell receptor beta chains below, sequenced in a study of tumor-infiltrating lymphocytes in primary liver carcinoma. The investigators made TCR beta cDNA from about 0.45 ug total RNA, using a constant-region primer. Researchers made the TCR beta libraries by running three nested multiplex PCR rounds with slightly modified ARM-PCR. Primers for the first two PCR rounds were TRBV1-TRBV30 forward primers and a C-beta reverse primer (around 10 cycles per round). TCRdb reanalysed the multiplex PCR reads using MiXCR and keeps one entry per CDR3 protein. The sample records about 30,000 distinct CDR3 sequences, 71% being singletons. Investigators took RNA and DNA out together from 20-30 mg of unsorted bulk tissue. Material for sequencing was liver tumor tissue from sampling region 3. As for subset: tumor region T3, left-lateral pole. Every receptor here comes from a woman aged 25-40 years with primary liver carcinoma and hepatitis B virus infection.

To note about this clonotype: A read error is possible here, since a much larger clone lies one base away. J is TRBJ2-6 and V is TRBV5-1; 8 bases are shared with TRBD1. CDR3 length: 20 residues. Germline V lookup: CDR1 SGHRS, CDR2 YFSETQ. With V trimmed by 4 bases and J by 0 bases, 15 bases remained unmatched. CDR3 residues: CASSMGAGGGSASGANVLTF. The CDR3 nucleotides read TGCGCCAGCAGCATGGGGGCAGGGGGCGGTTCGGCCTCTGGGGCCAACGTCCTGACTTTC.

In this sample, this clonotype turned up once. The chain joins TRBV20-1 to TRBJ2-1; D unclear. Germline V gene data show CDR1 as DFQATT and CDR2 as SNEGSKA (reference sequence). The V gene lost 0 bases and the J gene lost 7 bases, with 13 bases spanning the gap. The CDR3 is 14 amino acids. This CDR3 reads CSAREATASNEQFF. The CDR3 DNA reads TGCAGTGCTAGAGAAGCGACGGCGTCGAATGAGCAGTTCTTC.

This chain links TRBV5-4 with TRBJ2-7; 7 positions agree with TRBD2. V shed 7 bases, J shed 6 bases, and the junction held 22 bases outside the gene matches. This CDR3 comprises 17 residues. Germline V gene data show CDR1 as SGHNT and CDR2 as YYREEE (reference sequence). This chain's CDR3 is CASCYEWDPIWGGEQYF. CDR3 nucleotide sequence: TGTGCCAGCTGCTATGAGTGGGACCCCATTTGGGGGGGCGAGCAGTACTTC.

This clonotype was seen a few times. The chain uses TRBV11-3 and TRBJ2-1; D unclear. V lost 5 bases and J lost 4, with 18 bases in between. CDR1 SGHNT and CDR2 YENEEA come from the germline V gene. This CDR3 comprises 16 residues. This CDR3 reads CASSPPGDSNYNEQFF. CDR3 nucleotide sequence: TGTGCCAGCAGCCCCCCCGGAGATTCCAATTACAATGAGCAGTTCTTC.

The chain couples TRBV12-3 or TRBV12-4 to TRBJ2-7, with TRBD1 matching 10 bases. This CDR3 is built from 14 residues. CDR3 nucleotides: TGTGCTAGTAGGGAGACAGGGGGCGAAATCGAGCAGTACTTC. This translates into CASRETGGEIEQYF.

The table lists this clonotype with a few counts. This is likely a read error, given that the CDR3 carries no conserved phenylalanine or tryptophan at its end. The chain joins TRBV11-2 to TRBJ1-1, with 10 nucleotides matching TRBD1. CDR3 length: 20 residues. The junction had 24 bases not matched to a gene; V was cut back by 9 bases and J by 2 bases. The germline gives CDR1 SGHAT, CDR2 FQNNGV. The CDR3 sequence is CASSARDRGRKRWSNTEAFC. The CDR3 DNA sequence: TGTGCCAGTAGCGCTCGTGACAGGGGGCGCAAGAGGTGGAGTAACACTGAAGCTTTCTGT.

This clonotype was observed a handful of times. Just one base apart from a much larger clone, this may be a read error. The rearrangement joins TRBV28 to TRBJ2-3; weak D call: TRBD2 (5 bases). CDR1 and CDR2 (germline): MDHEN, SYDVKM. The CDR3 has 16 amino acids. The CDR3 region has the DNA TGTGCCAACAGTTTGTCTGGAGGCACTCTCACAGATACGCAGTATTTT. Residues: CANSLSGGTLTDTQYF.

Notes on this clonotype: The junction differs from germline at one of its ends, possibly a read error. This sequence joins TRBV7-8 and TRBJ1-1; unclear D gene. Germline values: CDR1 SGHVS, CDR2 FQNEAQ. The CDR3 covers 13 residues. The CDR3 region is CTSSLTIDTEAFF. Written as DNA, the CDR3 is TGTACCAGCAGCTTAACGATTGACACTGAAGCTTTCTTT.

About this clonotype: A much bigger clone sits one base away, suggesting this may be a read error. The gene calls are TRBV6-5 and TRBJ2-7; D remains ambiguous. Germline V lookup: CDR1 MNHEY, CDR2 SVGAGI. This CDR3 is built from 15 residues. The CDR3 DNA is TGTGCCAGCGGTTACTCGATCGCCGGCTTCTACGAGCAGTACTTC. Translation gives CASGYSIAGFYEQYF.

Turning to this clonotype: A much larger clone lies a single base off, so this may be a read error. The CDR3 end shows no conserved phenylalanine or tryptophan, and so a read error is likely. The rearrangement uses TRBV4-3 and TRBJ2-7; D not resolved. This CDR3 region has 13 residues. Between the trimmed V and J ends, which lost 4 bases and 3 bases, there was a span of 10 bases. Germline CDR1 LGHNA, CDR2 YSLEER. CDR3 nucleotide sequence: TGCGCCAGCAGCCGGGGAAACGGCTACGAGCAGTACATC. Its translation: CASSRGNGYEQYI.

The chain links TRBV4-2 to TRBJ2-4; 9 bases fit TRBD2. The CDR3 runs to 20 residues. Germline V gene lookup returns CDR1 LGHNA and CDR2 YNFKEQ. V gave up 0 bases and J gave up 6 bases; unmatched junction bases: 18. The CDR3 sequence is CASSQESPGGRVGSGNIQYF. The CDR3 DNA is TGTGCCAGCAGCCAAGAGTCCCCTGGCGGGAGGGTAGGGTCAGGAAACATTCAGTACTTC.

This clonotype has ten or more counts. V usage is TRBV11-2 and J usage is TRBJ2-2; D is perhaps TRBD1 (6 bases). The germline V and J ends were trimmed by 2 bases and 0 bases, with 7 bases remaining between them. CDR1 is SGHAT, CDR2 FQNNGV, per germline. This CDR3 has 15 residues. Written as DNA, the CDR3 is TGTGCCAGCAGCTTAAGGACAGCGAACACCGGGGAGCTGTTTTTT. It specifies CASSLRTANTGELFF. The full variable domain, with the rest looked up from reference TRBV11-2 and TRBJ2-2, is EAGVAQSPRYKIIEKRQSVAFWCNPISGHATLYWYQQILGQGPKLLIQFQNNGVVDDSQLPKDRFSAERLKGVDSTLKIQPAKLEDSAVYLCASSLRTANTGELFFGEGSRLTVL.

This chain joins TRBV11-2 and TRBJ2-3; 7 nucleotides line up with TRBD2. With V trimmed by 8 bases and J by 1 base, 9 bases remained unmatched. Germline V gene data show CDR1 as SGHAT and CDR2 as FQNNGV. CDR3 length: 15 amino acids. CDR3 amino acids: CASRLGLGRTDTQYF. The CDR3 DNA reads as TGTGCCAGCCGCCTCGGACTAGGGCGCACAGATACGCAGTATTTT.

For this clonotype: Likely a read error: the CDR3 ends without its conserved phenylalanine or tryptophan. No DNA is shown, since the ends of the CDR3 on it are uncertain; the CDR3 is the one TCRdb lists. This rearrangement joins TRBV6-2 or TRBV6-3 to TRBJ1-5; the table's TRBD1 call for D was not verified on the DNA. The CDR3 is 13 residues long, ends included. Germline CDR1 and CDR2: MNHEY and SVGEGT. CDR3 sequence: CASSYRDNQRQHI.

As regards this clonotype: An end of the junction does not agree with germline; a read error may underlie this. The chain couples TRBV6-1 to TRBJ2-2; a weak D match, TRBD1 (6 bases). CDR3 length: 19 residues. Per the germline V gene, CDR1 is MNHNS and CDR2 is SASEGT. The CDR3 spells CASSETLPGDAANTGELFF. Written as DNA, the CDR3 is TGTGCAAGCAGTGAAACCCTTCCAGGGGACGCCGCGAACACCGGGGAGCTGTTTTTT.

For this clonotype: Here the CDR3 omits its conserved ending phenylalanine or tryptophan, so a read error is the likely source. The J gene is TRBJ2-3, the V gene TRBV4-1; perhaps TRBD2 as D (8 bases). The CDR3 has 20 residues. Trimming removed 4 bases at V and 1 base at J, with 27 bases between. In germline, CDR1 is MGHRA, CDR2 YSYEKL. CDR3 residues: CASSPQQGGSILAGTDTQYL. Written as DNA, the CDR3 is TGCGCCAGCAGCCCGCAGCAGGGGGGCTCTATACTAGCGGGCACAGATACGCAGTATTTG.

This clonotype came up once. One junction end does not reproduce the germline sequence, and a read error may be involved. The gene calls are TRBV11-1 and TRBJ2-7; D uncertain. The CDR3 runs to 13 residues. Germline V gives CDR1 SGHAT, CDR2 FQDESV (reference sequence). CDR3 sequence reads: CTSSLGYHREQYF. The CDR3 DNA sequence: TGTACCAGCAGCCTCGGATACCACCGCGAGCAGTACTTC. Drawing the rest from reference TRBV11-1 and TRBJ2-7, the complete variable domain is EAEVAQSPRYKITEKSQAVAFWCDPISGHATLYWYRQILGQGPELLVQFQDESVVDDSQLPKDRFSAERLKGVDSTLKIQPAELGDSAMYLCTSSLGYHREQYFGPGTRLTVT.

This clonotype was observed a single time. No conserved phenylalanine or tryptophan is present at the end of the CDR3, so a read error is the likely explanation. Written as DNA, the CDR3 is TGTGCCAACACTCATGGGGGGGGTGGAGGCTACACCTCC. Translated, it gives CANTHGGGGGYTS. The chain combines TRBV11-2 with TRBJ1-2; possibly TRBD1 for D (5 bases). Trimming removed 10 bases at V and 8 bases at J, with 20 bases between. Germline assignment: CDR1 SGHAT and CDR2 FQNNGV. The CDR3 spans 13 residues.

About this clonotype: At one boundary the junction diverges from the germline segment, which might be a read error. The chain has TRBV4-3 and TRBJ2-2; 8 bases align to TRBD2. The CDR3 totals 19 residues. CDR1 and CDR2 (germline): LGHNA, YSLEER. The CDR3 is CAGSVLAEGPRSNTGELFF. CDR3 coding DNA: TGCGCCGGCAGCGTACTAGCGGAAGGGCCCCGTTCGAACACCGGAGAGCTGTTTTTT.

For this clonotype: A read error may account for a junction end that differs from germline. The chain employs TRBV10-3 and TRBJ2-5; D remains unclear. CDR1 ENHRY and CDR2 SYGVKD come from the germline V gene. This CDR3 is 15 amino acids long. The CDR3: CPISELATRRETQYF. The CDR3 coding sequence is TGTCCCATCAGTGAGTTGGCTACCAGACGGGAGACCCAGTACTTC.

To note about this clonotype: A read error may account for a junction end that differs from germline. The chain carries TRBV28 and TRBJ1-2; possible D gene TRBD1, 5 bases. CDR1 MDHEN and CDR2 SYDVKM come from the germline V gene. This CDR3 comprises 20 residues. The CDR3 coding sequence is TGTGTCAGCTCCACAGGCAGACTAGTTCCCCGTCAGCACACTAACTATGGCTACACCTTC. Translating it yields CVSSTGRLVPRQHTNYGYTF.

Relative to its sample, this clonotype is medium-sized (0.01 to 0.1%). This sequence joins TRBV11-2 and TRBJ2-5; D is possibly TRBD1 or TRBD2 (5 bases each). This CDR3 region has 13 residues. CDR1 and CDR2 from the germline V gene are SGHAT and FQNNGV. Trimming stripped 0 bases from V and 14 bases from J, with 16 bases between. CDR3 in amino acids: CASSLDIGDREYF. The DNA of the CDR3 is TGTGCCAGCAGCTTAGATATCGGGGACCGCGAATACTTC.